This entry lists 11 T cell receptor beta chains sequenced from one sample in a study of early T cells in non-severe SARS-CoV-2 infection. TCRdb processed the 5' RACE reads anew with MiXCR; each CDR3 protein has one entry. Of about 45,000 distinct CDR3 sequences in the sample, 9.5% to 13% were seen once. Material for sequencing was whole blood. These receptors came from an adult who was a healthcare worker with PCR-confirmed SARS-CoV-2 infection or an uninfected control (not recorded which).

The sample holds many counts of this clonotype. The chain recombines TRBV7-2 with TRBJ2-7, with D tentatively TRBD1 (6 bases). V lost 3 bases, J lost 2 bases, and 20 bases lay in between. This CDR3 spans 17 amino acids. The germline V gene encodes CDR1 SGHTA and CDR2 FQGNSA. The CDR3, as DNA: TGTGCCAGCAGCTTCGCGGTGGGGGCAGGGACCACCTACGAGCAGTACTTC. Protein sequence: CASSFAVGAGTTYEQYF. The variable domain in full, with the rest retrieved from reference TRBV7-2 and TRBJ2-7, is GAGVSQSPSNKVTEKGKDVELRCDPISGHTALYWYRQSLGQGLEFLIYFQGNSAPDKSGLPSDRFSAERTGGSVSTLTIQRTQQEDSAVYLCASSFAVGAGTTYEQYFGPGTRLTVT.

The chain has TRBV28 and TRBJ2-3, with TRBD2 identical over 9 bases. V shed 5 bases, J shed 5 bases, and the junction held 11 bases outside the gene matches. Germline CDR1 and CDR2: MDHEN and SYDVKM. The CDR3 contains 16 residues. The CDR3 DNA is TGTGCCAGCAGTCCGCAGGCGGGAGGGCTGGGAGATACGCAGTATTTT. This encodes CASSPQAGGLGDTQYF. Variable domain in full (rest from reference TRBV28 and TRBJ2-3): DVKVTQSSRYLVKRTGEKVFLECVQDMDHENMFWYRQDPGLGLRLIYFSYDVKMKEKGDIPEGYSVSREKKERFSLILESASTNQTSMYLCASSPQAGGLGDTQYFGPGTRLTVL.

This clonotype showed up many times. The chain is built from TRBV4-2 and TRBJ2-1; tentatively, D is TRBD1 (6 bases). The germline V and J ends were trimmed by 0 bases and 2 bases, with 8 bases remaining between them. The CDR3 has 15 residues. Germline V gene sequence: CDR1 LGHNA, CDR2 YNFKEQ. The CDR3 nucleotides are TGTGCCAGCAGCCAAGACCACAGGGCCTACAATGAGCAGTTCTTC. As protein: CASSQDHRAYNEQFF.

In its sample, this clonotype was seen a few times. The V and J genes are TRBV6-4 and TRBJ2-2; 9 nucleotides align to TRBD1. In germline, CDR1 is MRHNA, CDR2 SNTAGT. The CDR3 sequence is 16 residues long. V was clipped by 5 bases and J by 5 bases; unmatched bases: 9. CDR3 bases: TGTGCCAGCAGTCCTGGACAGGGGATCACAACCGGGGAGCTGTTTTTT. It is translated as CASSPGQGITTGELFF.

The sample holds many counts of this clonotype. The chain uses TRBV11-2 and TRBJ2-7, with 7 positions matching TRBD1. With V trimmed by 4 bases and J by 2 bases, 8 bases remained unmatched. This CDR3 region has 15 residues. CDR1 is SGHAT and CDR2 is FQNNGV in the germline V gene. The CDR3 spells CASSSNRDRTYEQYF. The CDR3 DNA is TGTGCCAGCAGCTCGAACCGGGACAGAACCTACGAGCAGTACTTC.

Regarding this clonotype: The CDR3 does not end in the conserved phenylalanine or tryptophan, so this is likely a read error. The chain joins TRBV5-6 to TRBJ2-3, with TRBD1 as a possible D gene (5 bases). Per the germline V gene, CDR1 is SGHDT and CDR2 is YYEEEE. This CDR3 contains 14 residues. V shed 6 bases and J shed 1 base, with 12 bases lying between them. The CDR3 bases are TGTGCCAGCAACCTGGACACCCGCACAGATACGCAGTATATT. It is translated as CASNLDTRTDTQYI.

This clonotype was seen at least ten times. The chain recombines TRBV6-5 with TRBJ2-1, with 9 bases matching TRBD2. The CDR3 runs to 17 residues. The germline gives CDR1 MNHEY, CDR2 SVGAGI. With V trimmed by 5 bases and J by 4 bases, 12 bases remained unmatched. The CDR3 DNA reads TGTGCCAGCAGTACGACCGGGACTAGCCGACTTTACAATGAGCAGTTCTTC. Translating it yields CASSTTGTSRLYNEQFF.

This clonotype was recorded many times. J is TRBJ2-5 and V is TRBV5-1, with D perhaps matching TRBD1 (5 bases). The germline V gene has CDR1 SGHRS and CDR2 YFSETQ. The CDR3 runs 15 residues. V gave up 0 bases and J gave up 2 bases, with 11 bases separating them. CDR3 sequence: CASSLEAGRQETQYF. CDR3 bases: TGCGCCAGCAGCTTGGAGGCAGGGCGGCAAGAGACCCAGTACTTC.

This clonotype has only a few counts. The chain recombines TRBV5-6 with TRBJ2-7; no clear D. The germline V gene encodes CDR1 SGHDT and CDR2 YYEEEE. CDR3 size: 14 residues. The V end lost 0 bases, the J end lost 11 bases, and 18 bases lay between the germline ends. CDR3 sequence reads: CASSLVVGTRVEYF. CDR3 sequence (DNA): TGTGCCAGCAGCTTGGTTGTAGGTACTCGTGTGGAGTACTTC.

This clonotype was observed at least ten times. V and J are TRBV28 and TRBJ1-4; the match to TRBD1 covers 8 bases. Trimming at V came to 6 bases and at J to 10 bases, leaving 10 bases not matched to a gene. Germline CDR1 MDHEN, CDR2 SYDVKM. This CDR3 contains 14 residues. The CDR3 bases are TGTGCCAGCAGCCGCACCGACAGGGGCCGAAAACTGTTTTTT. Its protein is CASSRTDRGRKLFF.

This clonotype was detected many times. V gene TRBV20-1 combines with J gene TRBJ2-7; 12 nucleotides agree with TRBD2. V lost 1 base, J lost 1 base, and 5 bases stayed unmatched. The CDR3 contains 16 residues. In germline, CDR1 is DFQATT, CDR2 SNEGSKA (reference sequence). The CDR3 loop reads CSARGPGLAGSYEQYF. For the CDR3, the DNA is TGCAGTGCTAGAGGACCCGGACTAGCGGGGTCCTACGAGCAGTACTTC.